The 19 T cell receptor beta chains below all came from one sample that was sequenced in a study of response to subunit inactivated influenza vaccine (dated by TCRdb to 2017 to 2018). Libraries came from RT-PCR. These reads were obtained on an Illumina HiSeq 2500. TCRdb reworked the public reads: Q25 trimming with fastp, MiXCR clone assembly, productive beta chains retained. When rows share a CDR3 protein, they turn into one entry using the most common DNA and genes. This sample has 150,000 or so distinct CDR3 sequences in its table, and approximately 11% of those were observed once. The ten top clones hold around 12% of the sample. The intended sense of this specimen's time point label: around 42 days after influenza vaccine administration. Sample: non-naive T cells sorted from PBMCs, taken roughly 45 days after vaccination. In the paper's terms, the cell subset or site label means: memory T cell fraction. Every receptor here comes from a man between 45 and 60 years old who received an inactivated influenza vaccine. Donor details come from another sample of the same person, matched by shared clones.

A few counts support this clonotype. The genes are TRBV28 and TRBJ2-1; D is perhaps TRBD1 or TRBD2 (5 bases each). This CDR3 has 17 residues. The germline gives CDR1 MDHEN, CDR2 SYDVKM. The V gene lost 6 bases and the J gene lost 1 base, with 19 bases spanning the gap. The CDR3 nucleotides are TGTGCCAGCAGGACTCTTTTAGGGGACCATTCCTACAATGAGCAGTTCTTC. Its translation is CASRTLLGDHSYNEQFF.

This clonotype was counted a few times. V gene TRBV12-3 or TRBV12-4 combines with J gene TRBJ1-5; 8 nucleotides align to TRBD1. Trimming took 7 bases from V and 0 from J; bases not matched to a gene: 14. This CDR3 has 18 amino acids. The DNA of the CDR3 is TGTGCCAGCACCGCGGGGCAGGGGGCAGATGTTAGCAATCAGCCCCAGCATTTT. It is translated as CASTAGQGADVSNQPQHF.

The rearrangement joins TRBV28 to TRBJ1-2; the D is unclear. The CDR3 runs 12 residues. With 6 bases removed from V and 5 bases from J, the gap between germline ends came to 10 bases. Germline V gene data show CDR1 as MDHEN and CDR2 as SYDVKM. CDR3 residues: CASSGQHYGYTF. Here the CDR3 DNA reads TGTGCCAGCAGCGGCCAACATTATGGCTACACCTTC.

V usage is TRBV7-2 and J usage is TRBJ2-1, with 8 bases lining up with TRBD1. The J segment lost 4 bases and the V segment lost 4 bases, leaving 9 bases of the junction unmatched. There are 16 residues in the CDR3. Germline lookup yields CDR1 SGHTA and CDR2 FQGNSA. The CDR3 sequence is CASSSVSGGRYNEQFF. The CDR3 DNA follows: TGTGCCAGCAGCTCCGTGTCAGGGGGCAGGTACAATGAGCAGTTCTTC.

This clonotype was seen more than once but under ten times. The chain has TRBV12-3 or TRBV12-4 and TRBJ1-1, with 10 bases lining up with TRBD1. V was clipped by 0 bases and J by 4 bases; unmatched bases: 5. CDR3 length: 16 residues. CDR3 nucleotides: TGTGCCAGCAGTTTAGCGACAGGGGGCTGGGTCACTGAAGCTTTCTTT. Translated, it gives CASSLATGGWVTEAFF.

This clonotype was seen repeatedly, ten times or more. CDR3 bases: TGTGCCATCAAGGCGGCCGGGTTAGCTTTCTTT. Its translation is CAIKAAGLAFF. The rearrangement links TRBV10-3 to TRBJ1-1; D remains unclear. CDR1 and CDR2 from the germline V gene are ENHRY and SYGVKD. V lost 7 bases to trimming and J lost 10 bases, with 13 bases between them. This CDR3 has 11 amino acids.

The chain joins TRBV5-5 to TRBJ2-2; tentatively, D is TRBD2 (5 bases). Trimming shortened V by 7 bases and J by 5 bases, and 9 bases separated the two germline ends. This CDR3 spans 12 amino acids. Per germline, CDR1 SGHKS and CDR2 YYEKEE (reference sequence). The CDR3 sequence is CASARGTGELFF. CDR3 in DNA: TGTGCCAGCGCCCGAGGGACCGGGGAGCTGTTTTTT.

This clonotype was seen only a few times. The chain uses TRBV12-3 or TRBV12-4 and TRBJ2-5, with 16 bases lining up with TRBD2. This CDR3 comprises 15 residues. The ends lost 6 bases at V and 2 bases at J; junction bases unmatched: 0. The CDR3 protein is CASRGLAGGQETQYF. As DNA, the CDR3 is TGTGCCAGCAGGGGACTAGCGGGGGGGCAAGAGACCCAGTACTTC.

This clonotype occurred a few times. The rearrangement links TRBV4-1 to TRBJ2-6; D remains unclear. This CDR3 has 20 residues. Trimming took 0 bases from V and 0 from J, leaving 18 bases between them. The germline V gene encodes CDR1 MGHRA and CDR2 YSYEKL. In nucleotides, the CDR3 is TGCGCCAGCAGCCAAGATACGAAACGGGCGTTTTTCTCTGGGGCCAACGTCCTGACTTTC. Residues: CASSQDTKRAFFSGANVLTF.

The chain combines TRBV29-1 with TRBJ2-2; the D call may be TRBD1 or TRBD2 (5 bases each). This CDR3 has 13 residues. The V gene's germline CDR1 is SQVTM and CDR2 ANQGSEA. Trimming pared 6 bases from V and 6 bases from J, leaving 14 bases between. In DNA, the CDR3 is TGCAGCGTGATCGGGACCTCCCCCGGGGAGCTGTTTTTT. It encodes CSVIGTSPGELFF.

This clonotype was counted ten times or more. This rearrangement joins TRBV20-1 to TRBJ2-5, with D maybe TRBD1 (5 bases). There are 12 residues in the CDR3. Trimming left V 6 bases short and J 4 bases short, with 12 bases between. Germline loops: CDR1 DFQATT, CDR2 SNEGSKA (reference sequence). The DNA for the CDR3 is TGCAGTGCCATAACAGGATCAGAGACCCAGTACTTC. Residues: CSAITGSETQYF.

The chain's CDR3 is CASSLSGTDTQYF. CDR3 DNA: TGTGCCAGCAGTTTAAGCGGCACAGATACGCAGTATTTT. The rearrangement links TRBV28 to TRBJ2-3; D not certain. V was clipped by 2 bases and J by 1 base, with 4 bases between them. CDR1 and CDR2 from the germline V gene are MDHEN and SYDVKM. The CDR3 consists of 13 residues. The full variable domain, its missing parts supplied by reference TRBV28 and TRBJ2-3, is DVKVTQSSRYLVKRTGEKVFLECVQDMDHENMFWYRQDPGLGLRLIYFSYDVKMKEKGDIPEGYSVSREKKERFSLILESASTNQTSMYLCASSLSGTDTQYFGPGTRLTVL.

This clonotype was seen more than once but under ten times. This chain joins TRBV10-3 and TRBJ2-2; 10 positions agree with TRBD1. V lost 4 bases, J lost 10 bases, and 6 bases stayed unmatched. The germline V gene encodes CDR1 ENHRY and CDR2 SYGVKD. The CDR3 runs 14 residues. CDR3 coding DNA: TGTGCCATCAGTGCGGGACAGGGGTTTCCGGAGCTGTTTTTT. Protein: CAISAGQGFPELFF.

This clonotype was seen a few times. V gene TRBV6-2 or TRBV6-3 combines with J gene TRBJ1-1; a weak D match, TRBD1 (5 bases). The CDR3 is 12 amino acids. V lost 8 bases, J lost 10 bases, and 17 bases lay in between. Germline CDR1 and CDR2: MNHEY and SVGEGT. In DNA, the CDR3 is TGTGCCAGCGCCCATTCCAGGGCCGCAGCTTTCTTT. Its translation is CASAHSRAAAFF.

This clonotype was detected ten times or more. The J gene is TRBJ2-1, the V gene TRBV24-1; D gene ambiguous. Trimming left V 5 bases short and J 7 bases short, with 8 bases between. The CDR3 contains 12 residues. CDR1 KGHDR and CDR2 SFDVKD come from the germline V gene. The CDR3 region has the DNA TGTGCCACCAGTGCCAGTTGGAATGAGCAGTTCTTC. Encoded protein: CATSASWNEQFF.

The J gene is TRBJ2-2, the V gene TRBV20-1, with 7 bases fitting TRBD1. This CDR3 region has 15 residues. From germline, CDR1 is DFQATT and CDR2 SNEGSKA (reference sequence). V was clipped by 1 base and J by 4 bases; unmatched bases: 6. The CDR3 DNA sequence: TGCAGTGCTAGAGGAAGACAGGGCCGCACCGGGGAGCTGTTTTTT. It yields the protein CSARGRQGRTGELFF.

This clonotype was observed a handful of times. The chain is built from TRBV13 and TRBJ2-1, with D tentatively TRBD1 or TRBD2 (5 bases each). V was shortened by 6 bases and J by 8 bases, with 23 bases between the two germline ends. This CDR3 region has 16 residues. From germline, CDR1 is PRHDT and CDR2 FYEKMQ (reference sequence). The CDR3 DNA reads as TGTGCCAGCAGACTGACCGGGGCCTCCACGGCGGATGAGCAGTTCTTC. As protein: CASRLTGASTADEQFF.

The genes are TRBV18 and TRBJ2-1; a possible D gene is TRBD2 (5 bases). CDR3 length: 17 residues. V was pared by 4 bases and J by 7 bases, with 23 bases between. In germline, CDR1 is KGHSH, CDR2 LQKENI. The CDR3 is CASSHMSLVLEANEQFF. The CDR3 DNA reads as TGTGCCAGCTCACATATGTCACTAGTCCTAGAGGCTAATGAGCAGTTCTTC.

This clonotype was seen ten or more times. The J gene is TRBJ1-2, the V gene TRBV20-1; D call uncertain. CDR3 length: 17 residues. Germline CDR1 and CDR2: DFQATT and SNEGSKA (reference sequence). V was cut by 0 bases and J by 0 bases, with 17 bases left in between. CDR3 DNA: TGCAGTGCTAGAGATCCCCGGGAGCCCCCTCCTAACTATGGCTACACCTTC. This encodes CSARDPREPPPNYGYTF.